What follows are 9 T cell receptor beta chains derived from one specimen sequenced in a study of T cell responses to AZD1222 COVID-19 vaccine. TCRdb's table, derived via immunoSEQ multiplex PCR, lists solely in-frame clones and lacks some. The data show approximately 99,000 clones, with about 89% seen just once and around 8% held by the top ten. The sample consisted of peripheral blood, taken 28 days after the second AZD1222 dose. These receptors were obtained from an adult who received the AZD1222 COVID-19 vaccine.

The chain is built from TRBV28 and TRBJ1-2; no clear D gene. The CDR3 length is 12 residues. Germline V gene sequence: CDR1 MDHEN, CDR2 SYDVKM. The ends were cut back, 6 bases at V and 8 bases at J, with 13 bases in the middle. In DNA, the CDR3 is TGTGCCAGCAGCCAACTTGACGGCGGCTACACCTTC. Translated: CASSQLDGGYTF.

V usage is TRBV6-2 or TRBV6-3 and J usage is TRBJ2-3; TRBD1 matches 10 bases. The CDR3 loop spans 15 amino acids. With 2 bases clipped from V and 2 bases from J, the junction kept 1 base outside the gene matches. The germline gives CDR1 MNHEY, CDR2 SVGEGT. CDR3 sequence: CASSYGQGVTDTQYF. The CDR3 DNA follows: TGTGCCAGCAGTTACGGACAGGGGGTCACAGATACGCAGTATTTT.

V gene TRBV7-9 combines with J gene TRBJ2-1, with a possible D match to TRBD1 (5 bases). This CDR3 is 16 amino acids long. V was clipped by 1 base and J by 2 bases, with 12 bases between them. CDR1 SEHNR and CDR2 FQNEAQ come from the germline V gene (reference sequence). As DNA, the CDR3 is TGTGCCAGCAGCTTAGAGGCAGGGATCCCCTACAATGAGCAGTTCTTC. The encoded protein is CASSLEAGIPYNEQFF. Filled out from reference TRBV7-9 and TRBJ2-1, the complete variable domain reads DTGVSQNPRHKITKRGQNVTFRCDPISEHNRLYWYRQTLGQGPEFLTYFQNEAQLEKSRLLSDRFSAERPKGSFSTLEIQRTEQGDSAMYLCASSLEAGIPYNEQFFGPGTRLTVL.

The rearrangement joins TRBV27 to TRBJ1-6; no definite D call. V gave up 5 bases and J gave up 7 bases, with 12 bases separating them. The CDR3 length is 14 residues. Germline values: CDR1 MNHEY, CDR2 SMNVEV (reference sequence). The CDR3 DNA reads as TGTGCCAGCAGTCTTCAGGTTTCGAATTCACCCCTCCACTTT. Its translation: CASSLQVSNSPLHF.

This chain uses TRBV30 with TRBJ1-6, with 9 bases lining up with TRBD1. The CDR3 contains 16 residues. V was clipped by 5 bases and J by 3 bases; unmatched bases: 8. Germline V gives CDR1 GTSNPN, CDR2 SVGIG (reference sequence). The CDR3, as DNA: TGTGCCTGGGACACGACAGGGGGTTTCTATAATTCACCCCTCCACTTT. Protein product: CAWDTTGGFYNSPLHF.

This sequence joins TRBV27 and TRBJ2-1; 8 nucleotides line up with TRBD1. The junction had 13 bases not matched to a gene; V was cut back by 2 bases and J by 4 bases. Germline-derived CDR1 and CDR2 are MNHEY and SMNVEV (reference sequence). This CDR3 is 18 amino acids long. CDR3 sequence (DNA): TGTGCCAGCAGTTTAGTACCCCCGGGACAGGACCTATACAATGAGCAGTTCTTC. Translated: CASSLVPPGQDLYNEQFF.

V and J are TRBV28 and TRBJ1-2; maybe TRBD1 (5 bases). The V end was cut by 1 base, the J end by 7 bases, with 25 bases between. The CDR3 loop spans 18 amino acids. The germline CDR1 and CDR2 sequences are MDHEN and SYDVKM. DNA of the CDR3: TGTGCCAGCAGTTTATCGGGGGAGCCACCTTATATTAAGGGTGGCTACACCTTC. It codes for CASSLSGEPPYIKGGYTF.

The chain carries TRBV25-1 and TRBJ2-1, with D perhaps given as TRBD1 or TRBD2 (6 bases each). The CDR3 covers 15 residues. In germline, CDR1 is MGHDK, CDR2 SYGVNS. V gave up 8 bases and J gave up 4 bases, with 18 bases separating them. The CDR3 sequence: CASSRSGGGYNEQFF. CDR3 sequence (DNA): TGTGCCAGCTCGCGGTCCGGGGGCGGATACAATGAGCAGTTCTTC. The complete variable domain, with remaining parts taken from reference TRBV25-1 and TRBJ2-1, reads EADIYQTPRYLVIGTGKKITLECSQTMGHDKMYWYQQDPGMELHLIHYSYGVNSTEKGDLSSESTVSRIRTEHFPLTLESARPSHTSQYLCASSRSGGGYNEQFFGPGTRLTVL.

The J gene is TRBJ2-5, the V gene TRBV28; no definite D call. The ends were cut back, 6 bases at V and 5 bases at J, with 16 bases in the middle. Per the germline V gene, CDR1 is MDHEN and CDR2 is SYDVKM. There are 14 residues in the CDR3. CDR3 DNA sequence: TGTGCCAGCAGCCTGGGCATGGGTTTGGAGACCCAGTACTTC. Translating gives CASSLGMGLETQYF.